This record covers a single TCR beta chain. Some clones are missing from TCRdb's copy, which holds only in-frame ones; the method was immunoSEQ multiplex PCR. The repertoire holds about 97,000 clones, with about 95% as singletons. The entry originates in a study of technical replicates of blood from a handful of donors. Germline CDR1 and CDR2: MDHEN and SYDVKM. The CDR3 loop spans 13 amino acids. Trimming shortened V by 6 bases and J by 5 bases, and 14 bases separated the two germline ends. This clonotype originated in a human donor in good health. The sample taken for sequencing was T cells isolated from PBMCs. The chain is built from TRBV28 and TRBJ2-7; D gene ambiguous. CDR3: CASSPLAWDEQYF. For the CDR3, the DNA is TGTGCCAGCAGCCCCTTAGCCTGGGACGAGCAGTACTTC.